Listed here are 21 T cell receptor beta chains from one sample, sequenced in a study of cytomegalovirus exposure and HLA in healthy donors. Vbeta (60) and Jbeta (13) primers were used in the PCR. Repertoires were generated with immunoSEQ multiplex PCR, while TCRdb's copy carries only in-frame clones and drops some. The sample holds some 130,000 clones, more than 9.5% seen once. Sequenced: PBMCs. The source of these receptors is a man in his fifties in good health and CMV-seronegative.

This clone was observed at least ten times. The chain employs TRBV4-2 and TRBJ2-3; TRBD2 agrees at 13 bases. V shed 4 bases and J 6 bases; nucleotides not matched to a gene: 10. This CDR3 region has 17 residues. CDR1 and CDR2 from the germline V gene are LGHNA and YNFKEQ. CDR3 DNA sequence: TGTGCCAGCAGCCGCGGACTCACTAGCGGGAGGGGGGATACGCAGTATTTT. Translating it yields CASSRGLTSGRGDTQYF.

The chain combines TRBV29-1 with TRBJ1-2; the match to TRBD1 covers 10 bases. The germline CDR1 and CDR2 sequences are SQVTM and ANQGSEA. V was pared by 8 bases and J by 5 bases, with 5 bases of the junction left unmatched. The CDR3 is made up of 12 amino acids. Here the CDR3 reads CSTGQGDYGYTF. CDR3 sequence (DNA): TGCAGCACTGGACAGGGGGATTATGGCTACACCTTC.

CDR3 protein: CASRQDQGSEQYF. CDR3 in DNA: TGTGCCAGCAGACAAGATCAGGGTTCCGAGCAGTACTTC. This chain links TRBV6-5 with TRBJ2-7; D may be TRBD1 (5 bases). The V end was cut by 6 bases, the J end by 6 bases, with 15 bases between. This CDR3 contains 13 residues. The germline gives CDR1 MNHEY, CDR2 SVGAGI.

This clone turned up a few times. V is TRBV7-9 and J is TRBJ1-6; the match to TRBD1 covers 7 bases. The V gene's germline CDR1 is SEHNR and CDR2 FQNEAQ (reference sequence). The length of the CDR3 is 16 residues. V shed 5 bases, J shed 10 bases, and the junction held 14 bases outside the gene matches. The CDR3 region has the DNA TGTGCCAGCAGCCGGGGCGGGGACAGAGTGGAATCACCCCTCCACTTT. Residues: CASSRGGDRVESPLHF.

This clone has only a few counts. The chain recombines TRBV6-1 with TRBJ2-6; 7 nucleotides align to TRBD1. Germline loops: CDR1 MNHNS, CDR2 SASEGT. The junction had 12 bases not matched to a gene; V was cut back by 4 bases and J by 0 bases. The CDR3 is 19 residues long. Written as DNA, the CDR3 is TGTGCCAGCAGTGTTCGACAGGGCCAAACTCTCTCTGGGGCCAACGTCCTGACTTTC. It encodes CASSVRQGQTLSGANVLTF.

CDR3 sequence (DNA): TGTGCCAGCAGCACCTCGACAGGGGGGTCTATGTATTTT. Amino acid sequence: CASSTSTGGSMYF. The J gene is TRBJ2-3, the V gene TRBV7-3; TRBD1 matches at 9 bases. The CDR3 covers 13 residues. Germline trimming cut 5 bases from V and 14 bases from J; bases unmatched to any gene: 11. CDR1 is SGHTA and CDR2 is FQGTGA in the germline V gene.

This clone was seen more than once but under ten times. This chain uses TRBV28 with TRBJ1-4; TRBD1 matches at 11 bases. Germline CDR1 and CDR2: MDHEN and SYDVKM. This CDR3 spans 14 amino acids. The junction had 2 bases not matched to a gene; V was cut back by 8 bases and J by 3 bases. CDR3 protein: CASGTGGSNEKLFF. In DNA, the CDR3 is TGTGCCAGCGGGACAGGGGGTTCTAATGAAAAACTGTTTTTT.

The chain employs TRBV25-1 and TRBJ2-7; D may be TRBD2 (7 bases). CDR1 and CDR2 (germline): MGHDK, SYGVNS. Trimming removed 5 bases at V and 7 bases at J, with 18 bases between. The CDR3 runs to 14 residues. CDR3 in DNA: TGTGCCAGCAGTAGTTGGAGGGGGGGAAGGGAGCAGTACTTC. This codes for CASSSWRGGREQYF.

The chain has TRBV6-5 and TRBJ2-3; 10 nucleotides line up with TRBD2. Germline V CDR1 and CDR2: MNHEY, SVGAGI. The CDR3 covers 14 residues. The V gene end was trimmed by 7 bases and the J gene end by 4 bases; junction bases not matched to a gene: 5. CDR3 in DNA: TGTGCCAGCAAAGCGGGGGGGCGTGCAGATACGCAGTATTTT. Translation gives CASKAGGRADTQYF.

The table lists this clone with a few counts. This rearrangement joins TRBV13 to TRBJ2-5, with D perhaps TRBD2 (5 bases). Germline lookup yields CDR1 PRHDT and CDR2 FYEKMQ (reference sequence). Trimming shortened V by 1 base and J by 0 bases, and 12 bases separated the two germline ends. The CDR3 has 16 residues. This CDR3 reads CASSLVNEEDQETQYF. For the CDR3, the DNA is TGTGCCAGCAGCTTAGTAAATGAGGAGGACCAAGAGACCCAGTACTTC.

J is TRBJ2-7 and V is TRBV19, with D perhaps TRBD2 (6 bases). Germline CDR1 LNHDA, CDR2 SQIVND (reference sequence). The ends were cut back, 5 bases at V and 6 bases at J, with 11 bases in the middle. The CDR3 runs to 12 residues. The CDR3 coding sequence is TGTGCCAGTAGTGGGGGGTACAGCGAGCAGTACTTC. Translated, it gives CASSGGYSEQYF.

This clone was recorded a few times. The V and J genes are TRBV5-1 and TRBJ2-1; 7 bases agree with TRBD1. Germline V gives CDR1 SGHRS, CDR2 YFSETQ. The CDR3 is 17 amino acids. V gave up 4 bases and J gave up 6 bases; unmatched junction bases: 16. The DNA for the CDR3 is TGCGCCAGCAGCCCCCCCTTTGGACGGCAGGGGGTCAATGAGCAGTTCTTC. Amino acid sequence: CASSPPFGRQGVNEQFF.

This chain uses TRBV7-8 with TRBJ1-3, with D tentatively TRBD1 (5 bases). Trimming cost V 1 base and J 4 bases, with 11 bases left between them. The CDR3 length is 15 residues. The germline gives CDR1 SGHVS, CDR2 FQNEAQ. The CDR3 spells CASSLEGRGGNTIYF. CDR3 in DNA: TGTGCCAGCAGCTTAGAAGGGAGGGGAGGAAACACCATATATTTT.

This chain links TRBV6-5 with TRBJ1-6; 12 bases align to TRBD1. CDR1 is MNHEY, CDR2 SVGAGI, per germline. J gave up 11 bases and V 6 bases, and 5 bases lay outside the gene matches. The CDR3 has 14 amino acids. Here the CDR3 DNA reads TGTGCCAGCAGAAGGGACAGGGGGCAGCCACCCCTCCACTTT. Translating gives CASRRDRGQPPLHF.

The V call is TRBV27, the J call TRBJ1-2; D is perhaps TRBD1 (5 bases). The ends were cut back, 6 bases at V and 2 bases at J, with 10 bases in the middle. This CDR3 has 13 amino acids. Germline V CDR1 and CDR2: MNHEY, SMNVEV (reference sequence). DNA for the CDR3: TGTGCCAGCAGCCTACAGGAAAACTATGGCTACACCTTC. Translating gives CASSLQENYGYTF.

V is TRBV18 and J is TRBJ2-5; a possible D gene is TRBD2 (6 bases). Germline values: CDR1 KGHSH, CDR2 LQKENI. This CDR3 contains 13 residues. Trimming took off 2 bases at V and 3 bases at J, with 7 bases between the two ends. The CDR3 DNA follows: TGTGCCAGCTCACCATTAGCGGAAGAGACCCAGTACTTC. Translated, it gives CASSPLAEETQYF.

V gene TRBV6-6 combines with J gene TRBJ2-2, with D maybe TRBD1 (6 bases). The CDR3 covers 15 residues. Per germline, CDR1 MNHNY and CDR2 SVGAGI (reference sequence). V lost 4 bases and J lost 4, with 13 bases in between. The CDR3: CASSSYRVSTGELFF. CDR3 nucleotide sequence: TGTGCCAGCAGTTCGTACAGGGTTAGCACCGGGGAGCTGTTTTTT.

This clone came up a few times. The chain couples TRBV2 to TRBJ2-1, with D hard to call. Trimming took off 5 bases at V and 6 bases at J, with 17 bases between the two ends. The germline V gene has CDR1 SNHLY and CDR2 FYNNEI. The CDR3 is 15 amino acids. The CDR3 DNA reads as TGTGCCAGCAGTCGACTGAGAATAAATCCCAATGAGCAGTTCTTC. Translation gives CASSRLRINPNEQFF.

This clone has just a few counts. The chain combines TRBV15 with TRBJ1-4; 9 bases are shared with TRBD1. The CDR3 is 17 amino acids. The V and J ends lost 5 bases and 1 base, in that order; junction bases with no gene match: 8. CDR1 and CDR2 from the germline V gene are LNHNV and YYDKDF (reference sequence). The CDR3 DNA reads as TGTGCCACCAGCGGCCCAGACAGGGGGTTAACTAATGAAAAACTGTTTTTT. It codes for CATSGPDRGLTNEKLFF.

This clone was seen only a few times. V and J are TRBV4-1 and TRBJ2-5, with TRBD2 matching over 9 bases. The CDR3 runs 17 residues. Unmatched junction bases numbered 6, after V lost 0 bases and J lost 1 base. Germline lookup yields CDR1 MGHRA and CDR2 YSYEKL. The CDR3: CASSQDSASGAQETQYF. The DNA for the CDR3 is TGCGCCAGCAGCCAAGACAGCGCTAGCGGGGCCCAAGAGACCCAGTACTTC.

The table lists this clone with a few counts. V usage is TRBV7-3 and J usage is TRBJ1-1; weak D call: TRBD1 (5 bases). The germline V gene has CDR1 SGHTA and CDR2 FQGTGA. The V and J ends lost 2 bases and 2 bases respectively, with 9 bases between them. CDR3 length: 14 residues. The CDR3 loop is CASSLGRANTEAFF. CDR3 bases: TGTGCCAGCAGCTTAGGCAGGGCCAACACTGAAGCTTTCTTT.